Listed below are T cell receptor beta chains from one sample, sequenced in a study of memory CD4+ T cells and cytomegalovirus serostatus. Sequenced by immunoSEQ multiplex PCR; TCRdb stores in-frame clones only, minus some. The sample records about 46,000 clones, over 70% being singletons. The specimen sequenced was memory CD4+ T cells from blood. Receptors were obtained from an adult in good health and CMV-seronegative. The CDR3 runs from the conserved cysteine through the conserved F or W. D genes are given only for firm matches. Only part of the rows carry a size: once, few, many, or a class if the clone is expanded.

>TRBV6-5|TRBJ1-2|NA|NA|14
CASSYRGRDYGYTF
TGTGCCAGCAGTTACAGGGGAAGGGACTATGGCTACACCTTC
>TRBV7-2|TRBJ2-5|NA|TRBD2|14
CASRLAGGPETQYF
TGTGCCAGCAGATTAGCGGGGGGGCCAGAGACCCAGTACTTC
>TRBV10-3|TRBJ2-1|NA|NA|14
CAISTVPARNEQFF
TGTGCCATCAGCACAGTCCCTGCTAGGAATGAGCAGTTCTTC
>TRBV9|TRBJ1-2|NA|NA|15
CASSAVEGSYYGYTF
TGTGCCAGCAGCGCCGTGGAGGGGTCGTACTATGGCTACACCTTC
>TRBV5-1|TRBJ2-5|NA|NA|12
CASSRTQETQYF
TGCGCCAGCAGCCGTACTCAAGAGACCCAGTACTTC
>TRBV2|TRBJ2-7|NA|TRBD2|16
CASSEDGLALPGEQYF
TGTGCCAGCAGTGAAGACGGACTAGCGCTCCCCGGCGAGCAGTACTTC
>TRBV19|TRBJ2-2|NA|TRBD1|18
CATESRGRTGGNTGELFF
TGTGCCACCGAGTCTAGAGGGAGGACAGGGGGTAACACCGGGGAGCTGTTTTTT
>TRBV4-1|TRBJ2-1|few|TRBD2|16
CASSQPDGLAGVEQFF
TGCGCCAGCAGCCAACCCGATGGACTAGCTGGGGTTGAGCAGTTCTTC
>TRBV21-1|TRBJ2-7|NA|NA|15
CASNPPRRGTYEQYF
TGTGCCAGCAACCCCCCCCGCCGCGGTACCTACGAGCAGTACTTC
>TRBV18|TRBJ2-5|NA|NA|14
CASSPSQRKETQYF
TGTGCCAGCTCACCATCTCAGAGAAAAGAGACCCAGTACTTC
>TRBV29-1|TRBJ2-3|NA|NA|11
CSAANTDTQYF
TGCAGCGCTGCAAACACAGATACGCAGTATTTT
>TRBV11-2|TRBJ2-4|NA|NA|15
CASSSSTDFKNIQYF
TGTGCCAGCAGCTCATCGACAGACTTCAAAAACATTCAGTACTTC
>TRBV4-2|TRBJ1-1|NA|TRBD1|15
CASSQELQGLTEAFF
TGTGCCAGCAGCCAAGAACTACAGGGGCTCACTGAAGCTTTCTTT
>TRBV9|TRBJ2-1|NA|TRBD2|15
CASSAGGEKHNEQFF
TGTGCCAGCAGCGCCGGGGGGGAGAAACACAATGAGCAGTTCTTC
>TRBV13|TRBJ2-1|NA|NA|12
CASSLSYNEQFF
TGTGCCAGCAGCTTATCATACAATGAGCAGTTCTTC
>TRBV19|TRBJ1-1|NA|NA|10
CASKGTEAFF
TGTGCCAGCAAAGGCACTGAAGCTTTCTTT
>TRBV6-5|TRBJ1-1|NA|NA|14
CASKIHREGTEAFF
TGTGCCAGCAAAATACACAGGGAGGGGACTGAAGCTTTCTTT
>TRBV7-8|TRBJ2-5|few|TRBD1|16
CASSSRTGMGQETQYF
TGTGCCAGCAGCTCGCGGACAGGGATGGGTCAAGAGACCCAGTACTTC
>TRBV6-6|TRBJ1-2|NA|NA|13
CASSRNRVDGYTF
TGTGCCAGCAGCCGGAACAGGGTGGATGGCTACACCTTC
>TRBV2|TRBJ1-2|NA|NA|11
CASSLGDGYTF
TGTGCCAGTAGTCTGGGGGATGGCTACACCTTC
>TRBV5-1|TRBJ1-2|NA|NA|15
CASSLASGLNYGYTF
TGCGCCAGCAGCTTGGCATCCGGGCTCAACTATGGCTACACCTTC
>TRBV28|TRBJ1-5|NA|NA|14
CASSLSGSYQPQHF
TGTGCCAGCAGTTTATCGGGGTCCTATCAGCCCCAGCATTTT
>TRBV19|TRBJ2-1|few|NA|19
CASSEGVFVGGHSYNEQFF
TGTGCCAGTAGTGAGGGTGTCTTCGTCGGGGGCCACTCCTACAATGAGCAGTTCTTC
>TRBV7-9|TRBJ2-5|NA|TRBD2|18
CASSSPLAGTSNQETQYF
TGTGCCAGCAGCTCCCCCCTCGCCGGGACTAGCAACCAAGAGACCCAGTACTTC
>TRBV4-3|TRBJ2-1|NA|NA|14
CASSLSGAYNEQFF
TGCGCCAGCAGCCTTTCGGGGGCCTACAATGAGCAGTTCTTC
>TRBV7-9|TRBJ1-6|few|NA|14
CASSEQGQDSPLHF
TGTGCCAGCAGCGAACAGGGCCAGGATTCACCCCTCCACTTT
>TRBV18|TRBJ1-4|NA|TRBD1|16
CASSPLRTGGNEKLFF
TGTGCCAGCTCACCACTAAGGACAGGGGGAAATGAAAAACTGTTTTTT